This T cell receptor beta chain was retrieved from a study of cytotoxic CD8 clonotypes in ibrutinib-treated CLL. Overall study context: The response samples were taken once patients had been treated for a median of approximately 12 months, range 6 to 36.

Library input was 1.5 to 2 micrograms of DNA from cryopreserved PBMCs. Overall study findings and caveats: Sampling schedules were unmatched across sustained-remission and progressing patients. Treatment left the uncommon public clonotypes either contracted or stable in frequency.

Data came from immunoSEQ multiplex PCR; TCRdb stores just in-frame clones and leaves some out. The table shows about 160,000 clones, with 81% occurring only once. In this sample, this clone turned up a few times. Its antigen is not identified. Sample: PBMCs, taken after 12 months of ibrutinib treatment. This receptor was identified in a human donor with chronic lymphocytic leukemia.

The CDR3 nucleotides read TGTGCCAGCAGCCCAGACCGGGACATCTACGAGCAGTACTTC. It is translated as CASSPDRDIYEQYF. The chain recombines TRBV6-1 with TRBJ2-7; D perhaps matches TRBD1 (6 bases). The V end was cut by 6 bases, the J end by 3 bases, with 15 bases between. This CDR3 is 14 amino acids long. Germline V lookup: CDR1 MNHNS, CDR2 SASEGT.